These 25 T cell receptor beta chains share one sample of origin, sequenced in a study of blood T cells in healthy people across ages. A second about 6 to 12 cycle PCR used barcoded and J-beta primers. Using its own MiXCR run on the 5' RACE reads, TCRdb lists one record per CDR3 protein. This table holds over 1,500,000 distinct CDR3 sequences, around half found once. The sample comprised blood. The receptor source for this set is a woman in her forties in good health.

The genes are TRBV4-1 and TRBJ2-5; 8 bases match TRBD1. J was trimmed by 5 bases and V by 3 bases; bases with no gene match: 8. CDR3 length equals 15 residues. Per the germline V gene, CDR1 is MGHRA and CDR2 is YSYEKL. CDR3 coding DNA: TGCGCCAGCAGCCAGAACCAGGGGGCCCGGGAGACCCAGTACTTC. It translates to CASSQNQGARETQYF.

The genes are TRBV12-3 or TRBV12-4 and TRBJ2-6; unclear D gene. Trimming shortened V by 1 base and J by 3 bases, and 10 bases separated the two germline ends. This CDR3 region has 16 residues. CDR3: CASSLVLSRGANVLTF. For the CDR3, the DNA is TGTGCCAGCAGTTTAGTCCTTTCCCGTGGGGCCAACGTCCTGACTTTC.

The chain is built from TRBV28 and TRBJ2-5; 7 bases line up with TRBD1. The CDR3 extends over 14 amino acids. Germline-derived CDR1 and CDR2 are MDHEN and SYDVKM. With V trimmed by 6 bases and J by 1 base, 5 bases remained unmatched. In DNA form, the CDR3 reads TGTGCCAGCAGCCTCAGGGGGATCCAAGAGACCCAGTACTTC. It codes for CASSLRGIQETQYF.

In its sample, this clonotype was seen a few times. The chain links TRBV4-3 to TRBJ2-7, with TRBD1 matching 9 bases. This CDR3 has 16 amino acids. V shed 4 bases, J shed 2 bases, and the junction held 9 bases outside the gene matches. Germline values: CDR1 LGHNA, CDR2 YSLEER. The CDR3 here is CASSRSGQGIPYEQYF. Written as DNA, the CDR3 is TGCGCCAGCAGCCGGTCCGGACAGGGGATTCCCTACGAGCAGTACTTC.

The chain couples TRBV2 to TRBJ1-1; 12 bases are a match to TRBD1. J lost 3 bases, V lost 8 bases, and 13 bases had no gene match. CDR1 and CDR2 (germline): SNHLY, FYNNEI. The CDR3 is 17 residues long. CDR3 amino acids: CASAIRDRGRRDTEAFF. The CDR3 nucleotides are TGTGCCAGCGCCATCCGGGACAGGGGGCGAAGGGACACTGAAGCTTTCTTT.

The V and J genes are TRBV24-1 and TRBJ1-5; D remains unclear. Per germline, CDR1 KGHDR and CDR2 SFDVKD. This CDR3 region has 13 residues. The germline V and J ends were trimmed by 5 bases and 3 bases, with 7 bases remaining between them. CDR3 nucleotide sequence: TGTGCCACCAGTGGGACCATCAATCAGCCCCAGCATTTT. The encoded protein is CATSGTINQPQHF.

The CDR3 region has the DNA TGCAGCTCTGGCGCAGGAGAGACCCAGTACTTC. Translated: CSSGAGETQYF. This chain uses TRBV29-1 with TRBJ2-5, with unresolved D. This CDR3 is 11 amino acids long. V was trimmed by 8 bases and J by 4 bases, leaving 11 bases between them. CDR1 SQVTM and CDR2 ANQGSEA come from the germline V gene.

This clonotype has only one observation. This chain joins TRBV2 and TRBJ1-2, with 11 bases matching TRBD1. CDR1 and CDR2 from the germline V gene are SNHLY and FYNNEI. The length of the CDR3 is 14 residues. The ends lost 4 bases at V and 8 bases at J; junction bases unmatched: 6. CDR3 loop: CASSAGTGGSGYTF. The CDR3 coding sequence is TGTGCCAGCAGTGCCGGGACAGGGGGGAGCGGCTACACCTTC.

The chain links TRBV10-3 to TRBJ1-2; 8 bases match TRBD1. Looked up from germline, CDR1 is ENHRY and CDR2 is SYGVKD. The CDR3 consists of 16 residues. The ends lost 7 bases at V and 8 bases at J; junction bases unmatched: 18. CDR3 protein: CAIKSVGQDLSKGYTF. The CDR3 DNA follows: TGTGCCATCAAGTCTGTGGGACAGGATCTTTCTAAGGGCTACACCTTC.

The chain uses TRBV14 and TRBJ1-2; 10 bases are a match to TRBD1. The CDR3 has 16 residues. Germline V gene data show CDR1 as SGHDN and CDR2 as FVKESK. Losses at the gene ends were 4 bases for V and 4 bases for J; bases not matched to a gene: 9. The CDR3 region has the DNA TGTGCCAGCAGCCTTAACTTTGGGACAGGGGCCTATGGCTACACCTTC. It encodes CASSLNFGTGAYGYTF.

The gene calls are TRBV6-5 and TRBJ2-3; 7 bases agree with TRBD1. This CDR3 is built from 16 residues. Per germline, CDR1 MNHEY and CDR2 SVGAGI. With V trimmed by 4 bases and J by 6 bases, 13 bases remained unmatched. The CDR3 DNA reads TGTGCCAGCAGTTTCCGGGGACAGTCGGCGATCGATACGCAGTATTTT. Its protein product is CASSFRGQSAIDTQYF.

This chain connects TRBV6-1 to TRBJ2-1; TRBD1 aligns across 10 bases. V dropped 5 bases and J dropped 7; count of bases not matched to a gene: 8. CDR1 is MNHNS and CDR2 is SASEGT in the germline V gene. The CDR3 has 15 residues. The CDR3 bases are TGTGCCAGCAGTCTTGGGACAGGGGTATCGAATGAGCAGTTCTTC. It encodes CASSLGTGVSNEQFF.

This clonotype has just a few counts. This chain uses TRBV12-3 or TRBV12-4 with TRBJ1-2; 8 bases match TRBD1. V was clipped by 4 bases and J by 2 bases; unmatched bases: 6. The CDR3 runs 15 residues. The CDR3, as DNA: TGTGCCAGCAGTTGGGGTCGGGACAGGAACTATGGCTACACCTTC. This translates into CASSWGRDRNYGYTF.

The chain couples TRBV20-1 to TRBJ2-1; D call uncertain. Trimming left V 1 base short and J 5 bases short, with 12 bases between. In germline, CDR1 is DFQATT, CDR2 SNEGSKA (reference sequence). There are 14 residues in the CDR3. CDR3 sequence (DNA): TGCAGTGCTAGAGGGCAGGAACGAGACAATGAGCAGTTCTTC. This codes for CSARGQERDNEQFF.

This chain connects TRBV12-3 or TRBV12-4 to TRBJ1-2; D is undetermined. This CDR3 is built from 14 residues. Trimming took off 2 bases at V and 3 bases at J, with 10 bases between the two ends. CDR3 coding DNA: TGTGCCAGCAGTTTACTGGTATCCTACTATGGCTACACCTTC. This gives the protein CASSLLVSYYGYTF.

The genes are TRBV11-2 and TRBJ2-1; a possible D gene is TRBD2 (7 bases). The germline V gene has CDR1 SGHAT and CDR2 FQNNGV. The V and J ends lost 1 base and 8 bases respectively, with 12 bases between them. This CDR3 has 14 amino acids. The DNA of the CDR3 is TGTGCCAGCAGCTTAGTGGGGGGGGCCCATGAGCAGTTCTTC. Protein sequence: CASSLVGGAHEQFF.

The genes are TRBV7-2 and TRBJ2-5; D gene ambiguous. There are 12 residues in the CDR3. Trimming took off 5 bases at V and 5 bases at J, with 9 bases between the two ends. Looked up from germline, CDR1 is SGHTA and CDR2 is FQGNSA. CDR3 residues: CASSRKGETQYF. The CDR3 DNA reads TGTGCCAGCAGCAGAAAGGGTGAGACCCAGTACTTC.

The table lists this clonotype with many counts. The V and J genes are TRBV29-1 and TRBJ2-5; D unresolved. CDR3 length: 12 residues. CDR1 is SQVTM, CDR2 ANQGSEA, per germline. V was cut by 7 bases and J by 4 bases, with 13 bases left in between. The chain's CDR3 is CSASDQGETQYF. DNA of the CDR3: TGCAGCGCTTCCGACCAAGGAGAGACCCAGTACTTC.

This clonotype was seen repeatedly, ten times or more. J is TRBJ2-5 and V is TRBV28; possibly TRBD1 for D (5 bases). V lost 3 bases to trimming and J lost 2 bases, with 7 bases between them. CDR3 length: 13 amino acids. Looked up from germline, CDR1 is MDHEN and CDR2 is SYDVKM. The CDR3 loop reads CASSFGAQETQYF. CDR3 in DNA: TGTGCCAGCAGTTTTGGGGCACAAGAGACCCAGTACTTC.

This clonotype was detected only a few times. The chain links TRBV6-5 to TRBJ1-2; no clear D gene. V lost 6 bases and J lost 2, with 16 bases in between. The germline V gene encodes CDR1 MNHEY and CDR2 SVGAGI. There are 15 residues in the CDR3. The CDR3 coding sequence is TGTGCCAGCAGGCCCGGACCCATGATAAACTATGGCTACACCTTC. This encodes CASRPGPMINYGYTF.

The sample holds a few counts of this clonotype. The V gene is TRBV10-3, the J gene TRBJ2-5; no reliable D call. Trimming removed 5 bases at V and 3 bases at J, with 10 bases between. Germline V gene data show CDR1 as ENHRY and CDR2 as SYGVKD. The CDR3 covers 13 residues. In DNA, the CDR3 is TGTGCCATCAGTACTCCCCGGGAAGAGACCCAGTACTTC. Protein: CAISTPREETQYF.

The gene calls are TRBV2 and TRBJ2-5; 8 bases line up with TRBD2. The closer fit of TRBJ2-7 to the DNA end suggests the J call may be wrong. CDR1 is SNHLY and CDR2 is FYNNEI in the germline V gene. The CDR3 is made up of 15 amino acids. The CDR3 reads CASSTSGSSSYEQYF. The CDR3 nucleotides are TGTGCCAGCAGTACTAGCGGATCAAGCTCCTACGAGCAGTACTTC.

CDR3 amino acids: CASSPNEYEQYF. DNA of the CDR3: TGTGCCAGCAGCCCGAACGAATACGAGCAGTACTTC. The genes are TRBV5-6 and TRBJ2-7; D gene ambiguous. Germline V gives CDR1 SGHDT, CDR2 YYEEEE. The CDR3 contains 12 residues. Between the trimmed V and J ends, which lost 4 bases and 4 bases, there was a span of 9 bases. The full variable domain, its missing parts supplied by reference TRBV5-6 and TRBJ2-7, is DAGVTQSPTHLIKTRGQQVTLRCSPKSGHDTVSWYQQALGQGPQFIFQYYEEEERQRGNFPDRFSGHQFPNYSSELNVNALLLGDSALYLCASSPNEYEQYFGPGTRLTVT.

This chain links TRBV4-2 with TRBJ1-1; perhaps TRBD1 as D (5 bases). Germline-derived CDR1 and CDR2 are LGHNA and YNFKEQ. The V end lost 4 bases, the J end lost 4 bases, and 22 bases lay between the germline ends. The CDR3 is made up of 17 amino acids. CDR3 residues: CASSPRPGEGFSTEAFF. The CDR3, as DNA: TGTGCCAGCAGCCCTAGGCCGGGGGAAGGATTTAGCACTGAAGCTTTCTTT.

V and J are TRBV25-1 and TRBJ2-5; D is tentatively TRBD1 or TRBD2 (5 bases each). This CDR3 region has 12 residues. Germline V gene lookup returns CDR1 MGHDK and CDR2 SYGVNS. V lost 4 bases and J 11 bases, leaving 14 bases between the germline ends. The CDR3 here is CASSGRVGEQYF. As DNA, the CDR3 is TGTGCCAGCAGTGGCAGGGTGGGGGAGCAGTACTTC. The whole variable domain, remainder taken from reference TRBV25-1 and TRBJ2-5, is EADIYQTPRYLVIGTGKKITLECSQTMGHDKMYWYQQDPGMELHLIHYSYGVNSTEKGDLSSESTVSRIRTEHFPLTLESARPSHTSQYLCASSGRVGEQYFGPGTRLLVL.